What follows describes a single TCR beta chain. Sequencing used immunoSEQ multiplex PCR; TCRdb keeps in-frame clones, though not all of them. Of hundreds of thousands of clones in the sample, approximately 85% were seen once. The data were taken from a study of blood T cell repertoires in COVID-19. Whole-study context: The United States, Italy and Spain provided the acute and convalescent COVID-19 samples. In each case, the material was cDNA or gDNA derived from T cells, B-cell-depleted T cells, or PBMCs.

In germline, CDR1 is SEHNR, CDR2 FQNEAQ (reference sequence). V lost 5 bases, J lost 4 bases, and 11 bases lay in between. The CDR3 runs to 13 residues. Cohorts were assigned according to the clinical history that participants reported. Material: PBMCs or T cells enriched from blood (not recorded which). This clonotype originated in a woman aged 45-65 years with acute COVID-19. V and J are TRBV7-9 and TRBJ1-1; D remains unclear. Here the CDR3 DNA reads TGTGCCAGCAGCCCGAGTTTCCGCACTGAAGCTTTCTTT. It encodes CASSPSFRTEAFF.